The sequence of this T cell receptor (beta chain) was determined in a study of response to subunit inactivated influenza vaccine. Study results and caveats: Authors suggested that a seasonal influenza vaccination recruits few new T cells each time.

V lost 6 bases to trimming and J lost 4 bases, with 15 bases between them. CDR1 LGHDT and CDR2 YNNKEL come from the germline V gene (reference sequence). The CDR3 runs 14 residues. TCRdb independently ran MiXCR on the RT-PCR reads; one entry per CDR3 protein. The data hold around 520,000 distinct CDR3 sequences, with approximately 12% observed a single time. This clonotype was counted ten times or more. Its antigen is not identified. This clonotype originated in a man aged 50 to 59 who received an inactivated influenza vaccine. The input for sequencing was PBMCs from blood, taken on the day of vaccination. The rearrangement joins TRBV3-1 to TRBJ1-2; possible D gene TRBD1, 5 bases. This CDR3 reads CASRAGPMIYGYTF. In DNA, the CDR3 is TGTGCCAGCAGGGCGGGACCGATGATCTATGGCTACACCTTC.